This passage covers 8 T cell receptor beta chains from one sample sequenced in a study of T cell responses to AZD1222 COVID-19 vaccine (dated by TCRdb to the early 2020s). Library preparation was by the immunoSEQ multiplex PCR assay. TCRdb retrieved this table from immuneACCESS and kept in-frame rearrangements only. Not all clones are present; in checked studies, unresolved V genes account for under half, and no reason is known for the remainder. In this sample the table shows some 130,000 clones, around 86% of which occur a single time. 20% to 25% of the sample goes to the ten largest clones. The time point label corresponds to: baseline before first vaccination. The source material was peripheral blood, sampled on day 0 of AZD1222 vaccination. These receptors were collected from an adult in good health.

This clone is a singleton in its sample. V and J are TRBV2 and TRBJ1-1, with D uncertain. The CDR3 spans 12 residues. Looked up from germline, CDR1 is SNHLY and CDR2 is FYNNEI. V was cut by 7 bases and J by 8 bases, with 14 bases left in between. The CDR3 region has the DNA TGTGCCAGCACCCCCCGGCTTAGGGAAGCTTTCTTT. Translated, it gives CASTPRLREAFF.

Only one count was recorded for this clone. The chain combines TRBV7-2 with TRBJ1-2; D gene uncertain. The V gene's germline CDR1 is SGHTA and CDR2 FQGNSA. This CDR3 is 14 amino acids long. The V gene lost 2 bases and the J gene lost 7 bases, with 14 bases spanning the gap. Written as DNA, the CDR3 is TGTGCCAGCAGCTTAATCGGGCAGGCGCCTGGCTACACCTTC. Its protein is CASSLIGQAPGYTF.

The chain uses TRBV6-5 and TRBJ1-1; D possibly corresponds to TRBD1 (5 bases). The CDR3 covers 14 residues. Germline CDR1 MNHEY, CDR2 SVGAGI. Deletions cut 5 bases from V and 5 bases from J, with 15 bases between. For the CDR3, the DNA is TGTGCCAGCAGTACCGGGGCGCGTTGGACTGAAGCTTTCTTT. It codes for CASSTGARWTEAFF.

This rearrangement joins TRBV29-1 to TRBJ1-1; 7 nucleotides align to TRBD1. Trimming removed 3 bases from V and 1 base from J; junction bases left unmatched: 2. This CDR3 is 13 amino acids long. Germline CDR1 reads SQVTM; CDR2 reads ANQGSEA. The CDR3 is CSVDTGENTEAFF. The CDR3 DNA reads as TGCAGCGTTGACACAGGGGAGAACACTGAAGCTTTCTTT. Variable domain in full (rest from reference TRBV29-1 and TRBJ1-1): SAVISQKPSRDICQRGTSLTIQCQVDSQVTMMFWYRQQPGQSLTLIATANQGSEATYESGFVIDKFPISRPNLTFSTLTVSNMSPEDSSIYLCSVDTGENTEAFFGQGTRLTVV.

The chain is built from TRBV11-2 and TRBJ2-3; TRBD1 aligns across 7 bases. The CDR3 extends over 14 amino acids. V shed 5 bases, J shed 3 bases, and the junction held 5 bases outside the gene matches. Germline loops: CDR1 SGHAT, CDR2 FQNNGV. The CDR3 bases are TGTGCCAGCAGCCAACAGGGGAGAACAGATACGCAGTATTTT. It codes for CASSQQGRTDTQYF.

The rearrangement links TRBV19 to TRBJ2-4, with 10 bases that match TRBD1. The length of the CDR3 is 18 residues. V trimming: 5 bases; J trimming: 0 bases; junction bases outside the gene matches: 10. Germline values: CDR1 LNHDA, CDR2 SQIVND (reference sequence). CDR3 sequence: CASSATGGVGKAKNIQYF. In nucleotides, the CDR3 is TGTGCCAGTAGTGCGACAGGGGGCGTTGGGAAAGCCAAAAACATTCAGTACTTC.

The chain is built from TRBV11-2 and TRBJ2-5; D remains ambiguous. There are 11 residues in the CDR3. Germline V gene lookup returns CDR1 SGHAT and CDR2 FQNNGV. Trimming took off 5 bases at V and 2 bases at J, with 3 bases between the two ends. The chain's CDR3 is CASSLQETQYF. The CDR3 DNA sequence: TGTGCCAGCAGCCTACAAGAGACCCAGTACTTC.

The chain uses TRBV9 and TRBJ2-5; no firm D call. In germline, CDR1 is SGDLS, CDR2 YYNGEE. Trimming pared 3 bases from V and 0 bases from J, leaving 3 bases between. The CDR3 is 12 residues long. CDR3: CASSGNQETQYF. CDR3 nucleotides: TGTGCCAGCAGCGGGAACCAAGAGACCCAGTACTTC.